The source of this T cell receptor beta chain is a study of shared clonotypes between healthy human individuals (dated by TCRdb to about 2020). About the study as a whole: The cohort comprised two women and three men aged 18 to 49 years. To estimate repertoire size and how much clonotypes are shared between individuals, the study performed deep sequencing of blood TCR repertoires from about 5 healthy adults. Per donor, leukapheresis produced somewhere between about 0.94 and 9 billion PBMCs. For each donor, three plates each were used for CD4 naive and CD4 memory, two plates were used for CD8 naive, and one plate was used for CD8 memory. Libraries were prepared and TCR repertoires were sequenced by different laboratories using diverse techniques, in order to increase sequencing depth and limit assay-specific biases. Overall study outcomes, separate from this receptor: Only blood was sampled, and tissue TCR repertoires likely differ from those in blood. Across a few donors, about 5% of naive CD4, 3% to 3.5% of naive CD8, approximately 2.5% of memory CD4, and over 0.35% of memory CD8 clonotypes were shared. The genetic and exposure-history diversity represented was limited by the small number of donors. Based on pairwise subsampling, the degree of clonotype sharing among donors was expected to be affected by sequencing depth. Larger estimated clonotype richness was generally found for naive subsets than for memory subsets. Compared with non-shared clonotypes, the clonotypes found in all four sorted-subset donors had higher generation probabilities. Even with the large sequencing depth, rarefaction of the sorted-subset datasets indicated that sequencing was incomplete.

Using the deep immunoSEQ assay, TCR CDR3 regions were amplified from genomic DNA by multiplex PCR. Extracted genomic DNA from each cell subset was distributed evenly across all wells of several immunoSEQ 96-well plates, and each plate was treated as a replicate. For sorted subsets, roughly 200 ng of genomic DNA, equivalent to some 33,000 T cell genomes, went into each replicate PCR. The purified libraries were quantified using a Qubit 3.0 fluorometer, sized with a Bioanalyzer 2100, and then quantified again using the KAPA Library Quantification kit. Every immunoSEQ 96-well plate was sequenced on a dedicated single-read 150-cycle Illumina NextSeq 550 flow cell. From the authors' description of their analysis: Because the immunoSEQ output included only junctional sequences and no quality scores, the filtering could not be the same as the filtering used for full-length reads. To assign V/J genes and CDR3, sequences were annotated using PyIR, a Python wrapper for IgBLAST v1.9, with IMGT germline references. Any read was removed if the V/J assignment was weak (E-value above 1e-6), the CDR3 was missing, or the read contained stop codons, out-of-frame junctions, or ambiguous translated residues. A V3J clonotype was defined by an identical inferred V gene, J gene, and CDR3 amino acid sequence. The percentage overlap between two repertoires was calculated by dividing the number of shared unique clonotypes by the size of the smaller repertoire. RTK rarefaction, the Chao1 estimator, and Recon v2.1 estimates of unobserved clonotypes were used to assess repertoire richness. For all TCRbeta clonotypes obtained by the gDNA method from four donors, generation probabilities were computed with OLGA. TCRdb's version of the immuneACCESS table is confined to in-frame rearrangements and falls short of the full clone set. An unresolved V gene accounts for under half of the shortfall where checked; the remainder is of unknown origin. D and trimming come from the DNA, and the V and J calls and clone size come from that table. The sample table holds approximately 1.5 million clones, of which 98% to 99% were seen once. The ten largest clones capture about 0.35% of the sample.

The donors were healthy, HIV-negative adults with no recently reported acute infections or vaccinations. All donors were Caucasian adults living in Nashville, Tennessee, USA. CD4+ T cells were enriched by magnetic negative selection; naive cells were then positively selected on CD45RA, and the negative fraction formed the memory subset. Blood was collected by leukapheresis, and PBMCs were isolated by Ficoll-Histopaque density gradient centrifugation and then cryopreserved in liquid nitrogen vapor phase. Analytical flow cytometry was used to check the purity and quantity of each magnetically sorted T cell population. From each sorted fraction, genomic DNA was isolated and quantified by UV absorbance on a Nanodrop 2000c. CDR1 SGHRS and CDR2 YFSETQ are derived from the germline V gene. The CDR3 spans 16 residues, from the cysteine through the phenylalanine. Only CDR3 DNA is held: 48 bases, read in frame from base 1. V is cut back by 4 bases and J by 3 bases, with 6 bases in the junction unmatched.

This clone was found once. No cognate antigen has been identified for it. No qualities accompany the bases; no much larger clone lies one base away. The chain employs TRBV5-1 and TRBJ2-5, with TRBD2 identical over 13 junction bases. Sequenced sample: naive CD4+ T cells sorted from blood. The sample's cell subset or site label, decoded: CD45RA+ positively selected. This sequence originates from a man between 25 and 39 years old in good health. The CDR3 protein: CASSPGTSGNEETQYF. The DNA reads TGCGCCAGCAGCCCGGGGACTAGCGGGAATGAAGAGACCCAGTACTTC.